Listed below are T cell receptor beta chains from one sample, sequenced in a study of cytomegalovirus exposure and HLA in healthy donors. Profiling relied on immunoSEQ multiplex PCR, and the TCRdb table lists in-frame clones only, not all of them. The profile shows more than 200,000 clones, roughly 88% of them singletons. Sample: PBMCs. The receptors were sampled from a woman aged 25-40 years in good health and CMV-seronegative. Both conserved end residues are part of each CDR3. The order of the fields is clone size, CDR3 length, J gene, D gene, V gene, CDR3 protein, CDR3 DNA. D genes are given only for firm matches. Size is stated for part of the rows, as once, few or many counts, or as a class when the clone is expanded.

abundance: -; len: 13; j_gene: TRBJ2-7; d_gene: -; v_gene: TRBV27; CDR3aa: CASSRQGTYEQYF; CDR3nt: TGTGCCAGCAGTCGGCAGGGTACCTACGAGCAGTACTTC
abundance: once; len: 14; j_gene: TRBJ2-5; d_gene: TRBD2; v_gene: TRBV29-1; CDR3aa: CSVEDRTGGETQYF; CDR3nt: TGCAGCGTTGAAGATAGGACGGGGGGAGAGACCCAGTACTTC
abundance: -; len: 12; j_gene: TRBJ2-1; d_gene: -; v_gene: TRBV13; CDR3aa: CASSAGYNEQFF; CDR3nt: TGTGCCAGCAGCGCGGGCTACAATGAGCAGTTCTTC
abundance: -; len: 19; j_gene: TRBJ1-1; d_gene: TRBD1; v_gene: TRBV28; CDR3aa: CASSFLHLRDRGNNTEAFF; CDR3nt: TGTGCCAGCAGTTTCCTTCATTTGAGGGACAGGGGGAATAACACTGAAGCTTTCTTT
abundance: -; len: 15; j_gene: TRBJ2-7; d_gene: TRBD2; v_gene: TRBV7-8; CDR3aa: CASSLYGRVDYEQYF; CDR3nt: TGTGCCAGCAGCTTATATGGGAGGGTGGACTACGAGCAGTACTTC
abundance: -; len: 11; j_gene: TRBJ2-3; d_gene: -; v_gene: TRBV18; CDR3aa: CASSTTDTQYF; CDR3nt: TGTGCCAGCTCAACTACAGATACGCAGTATTTT
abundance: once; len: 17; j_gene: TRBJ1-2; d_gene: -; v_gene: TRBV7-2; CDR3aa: CASSPGTGPYFNYGYTF; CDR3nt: TGTGCCAGCAGCCCCGGGACTGGACCTTACTTTAACTATGGCTACACCTTC
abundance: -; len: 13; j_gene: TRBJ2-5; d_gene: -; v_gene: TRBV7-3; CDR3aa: CASSLSGQETQYF; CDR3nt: TGTGCCAGCAGCTTATCGGGGCAAGAGACCCAGTACTTC
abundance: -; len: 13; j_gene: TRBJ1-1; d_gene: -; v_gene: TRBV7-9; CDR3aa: CASSLQGLLEAFF; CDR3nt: TGTGCCAGCAGCTTACAGGGACTATTGGAAGCTTTCTTT
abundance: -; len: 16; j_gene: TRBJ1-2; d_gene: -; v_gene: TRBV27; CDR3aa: CASSFTRRGTNYGYTF; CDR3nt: TGTGCCAGCAGTTTTACTAGACGGGGGACTAACTATGGCTACACCTTC
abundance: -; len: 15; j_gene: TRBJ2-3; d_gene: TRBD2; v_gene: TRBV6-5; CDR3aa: CASSGLADPTDTQYF; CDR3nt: TGTGCCAGCAGCGGACTAGCGGATCCCACAGATACGCAGTATTTT
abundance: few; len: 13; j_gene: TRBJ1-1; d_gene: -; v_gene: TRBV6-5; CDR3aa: CATSLSFDRLAFF; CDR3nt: TGTGCCACCAGTCTCTCTTTCGACAGGTTGGCTTTCTTT
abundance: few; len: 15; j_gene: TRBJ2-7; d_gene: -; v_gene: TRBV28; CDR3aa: CASSFLALRLGEQYF; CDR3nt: TGTGCCAGCAGTTTTTTAGCGTTGAGGCTTGGCGAGCAGTACTTC
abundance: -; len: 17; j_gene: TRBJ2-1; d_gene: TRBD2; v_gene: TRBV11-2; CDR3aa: CASSLELREGPYNEQFF; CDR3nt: TGTGCCAGCAGCTTAGAGCTGCGGGAGGGCCCGTACAATGAGCAGTTCTTC
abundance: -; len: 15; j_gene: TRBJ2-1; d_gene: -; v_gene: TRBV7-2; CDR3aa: CASSLSGGYNNEQFF; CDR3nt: TGTGCCAGCAGCTTATCCGGCGGTTACAACAATGAGCAGTTCTTC
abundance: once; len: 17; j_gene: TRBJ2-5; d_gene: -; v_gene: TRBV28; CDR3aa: CASSLIGTARGQETQYF; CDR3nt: TGTGCCAGCAGTTTAATTGGGACTGCCCGGGGGCAGGAGACCCAGTACTTC
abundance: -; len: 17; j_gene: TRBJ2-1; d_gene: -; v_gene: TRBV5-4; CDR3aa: CASSPNRTVSSYNEQFF; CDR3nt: TGTGCCAGCAGCCCCAACCGGACGGTGAGCTCCTACAATGAGCAGTTCTTC
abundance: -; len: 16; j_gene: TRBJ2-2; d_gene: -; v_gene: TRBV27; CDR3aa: CASSLDGWRGSGELFF; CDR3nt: TGTGCCAGCAGTTTGGACGGGTGGCGCGGGTCGGGGGAGCTGTTTTTT
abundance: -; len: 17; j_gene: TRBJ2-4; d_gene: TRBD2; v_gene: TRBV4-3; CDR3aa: CASSQQLAGGGRDIQYF; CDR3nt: TGCGCCAGCAGCCAACAACTAGCGGGAGGGGGACGAGACATTCAGTACTTC
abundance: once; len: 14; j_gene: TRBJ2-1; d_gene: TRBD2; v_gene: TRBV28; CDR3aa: CASSLLAGVAEQFF; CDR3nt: TGTGCCAGCAGTTTACTAGCGGGAGTCGCCGAGCAGTTCTTC
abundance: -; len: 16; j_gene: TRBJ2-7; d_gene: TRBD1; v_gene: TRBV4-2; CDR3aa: CASSQPGQGMTYEQYF; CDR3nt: TGTGCCAGCAGCCAGCCGGGACAGGGTATGACCTACGAGCAGTACTTC
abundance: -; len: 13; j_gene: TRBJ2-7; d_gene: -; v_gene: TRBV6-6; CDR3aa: CASSRLSSYEQYF; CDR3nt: TGTGCCAGCAGCAGACTTAGCTCCTACGAGCAGTACTTC
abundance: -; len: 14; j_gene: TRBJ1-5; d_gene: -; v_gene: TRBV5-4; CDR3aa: CASSLMPGNQPQHF; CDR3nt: TGTGCCAGCAGCTTGATGCCGGGTAATCAGCCCCAGCATTTT
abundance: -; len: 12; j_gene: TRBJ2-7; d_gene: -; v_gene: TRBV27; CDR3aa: CASRASSYEQYF; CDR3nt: TGTGCCAGCAGGGCATCATCCTACGAGCAGTACTTC
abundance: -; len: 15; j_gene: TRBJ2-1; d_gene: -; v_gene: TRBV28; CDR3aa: CASSLGGPKRNEQFF; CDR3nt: TGTGCCAGCAGTTTAGGGGGGCCTAAAAGGAATGAGCAGTTCTTC
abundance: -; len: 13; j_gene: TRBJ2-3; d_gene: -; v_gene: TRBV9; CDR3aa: CASSVAVAGDLYF; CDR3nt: TGTGCCAGCAGCGTAGCTGTGGCAGGGGATCTGTATTTT
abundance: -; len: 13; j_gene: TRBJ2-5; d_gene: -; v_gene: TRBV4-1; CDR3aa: CASSQGLVETQYF; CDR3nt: TGCGCCAGCAGCCAGGGCCTTGTGGAGACCCAGTACTTC
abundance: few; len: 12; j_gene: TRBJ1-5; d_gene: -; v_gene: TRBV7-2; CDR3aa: CASSLFNQPQHF; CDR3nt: TGTGCCAGCAGCTTATTCAATCAGCCCCAGCATTTT
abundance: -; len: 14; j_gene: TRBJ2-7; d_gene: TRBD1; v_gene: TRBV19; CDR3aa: CASSLQGQTVEQYF; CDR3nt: TGTGCCAGTAGTCTACAGGGACAGACCGTAGAGCAGTACTTC
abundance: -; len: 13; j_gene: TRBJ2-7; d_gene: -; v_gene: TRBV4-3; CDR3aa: CASSQVMGYEQYF; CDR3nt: TGCGCCAGCAGCCAAGTTATGGGGTACGAGCAGTACTTC
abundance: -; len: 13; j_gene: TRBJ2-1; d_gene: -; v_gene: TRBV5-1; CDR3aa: CASSLASGGEQFF; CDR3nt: TGCGCCAGCAGCTTGGCGTCCGGGGGTGAGCAGTTCTTC
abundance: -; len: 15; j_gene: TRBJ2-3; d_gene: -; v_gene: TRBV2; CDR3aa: CASRSAGRTTDTQYF; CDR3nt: TGTGCCAGCCGTTCGGCAGGGAGGACCACAGATACGCAGTATTTT
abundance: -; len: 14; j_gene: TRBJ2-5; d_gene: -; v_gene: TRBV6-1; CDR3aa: CASSEGLLKETQYF; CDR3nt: TGTGCCAGCAGTGAAGGCCTGCTAAAGGAGACCCAGTACTTC
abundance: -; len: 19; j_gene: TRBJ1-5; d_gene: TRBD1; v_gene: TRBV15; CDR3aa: CATSRDRDLTGDSNQPQHF; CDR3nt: TGTGCCACCAGCAGAGATAGGGACCTGACAGGGGATAGCAATCAGCCCCAGCATTTT
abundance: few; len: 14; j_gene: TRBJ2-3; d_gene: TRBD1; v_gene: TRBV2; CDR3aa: CASSPGTGTDTQYF; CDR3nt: TGTGCCAGCAGCCCCGGGACAGGGACAGATACGCAGTATTTT
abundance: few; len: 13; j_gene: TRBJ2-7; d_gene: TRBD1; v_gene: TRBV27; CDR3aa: CASSPGQVHEQYF; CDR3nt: TGTGCCAGCAGCCCAGGACAGGTCCACGAGCAGTACTTC
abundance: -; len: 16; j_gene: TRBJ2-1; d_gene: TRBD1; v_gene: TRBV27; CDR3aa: CASRPERTGLGNEQFF; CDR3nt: TGTGCCAGCAGACCGGAGCGGACAGGGTTGGGCAATGAGCAGTTCTTC
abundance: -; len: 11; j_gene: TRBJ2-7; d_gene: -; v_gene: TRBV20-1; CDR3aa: CSAPDHYEQYF; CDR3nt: TGCAGTGCCCCGGACCACTACGAGCAGTACTTC
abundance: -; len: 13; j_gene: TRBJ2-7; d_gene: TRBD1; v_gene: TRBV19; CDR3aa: CASRGDRPYEQYF; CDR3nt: TGTGCCAGTAGGGGGGACAGGCCCTACGAGCAGTACTTC
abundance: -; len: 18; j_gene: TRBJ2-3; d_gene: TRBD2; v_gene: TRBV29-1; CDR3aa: CSVEDPGTSGRVGDTQYF; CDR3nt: TGCAGCGTTGAAGATCCCGGGACTAGCGGGAGGGTAGGGGATACGCAGTATTTT
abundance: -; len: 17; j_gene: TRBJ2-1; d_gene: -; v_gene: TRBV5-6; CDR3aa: CASSLGGEGISGNEQFF; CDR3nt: TGTGCCAGCAGCTTGGGAGGTGAGGGGATCTCCGGCAATGAGCAGTTCTTC
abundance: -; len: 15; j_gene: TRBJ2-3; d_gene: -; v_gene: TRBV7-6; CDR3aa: CASSLGGGPTDTQYF; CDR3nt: TGTGCCAGCAGCTTAGGTGGCGGCCCCACAGATACGCAGTATTTT
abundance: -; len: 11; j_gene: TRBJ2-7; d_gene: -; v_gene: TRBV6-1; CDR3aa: CASSDTYEQYF; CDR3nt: TGTGCCAGCAGCGACACTTACGAGCAGTACTTC
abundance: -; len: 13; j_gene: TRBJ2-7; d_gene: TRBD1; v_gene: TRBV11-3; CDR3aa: CASSSQGVEEQYF; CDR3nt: TGTGCCAGCAGCTCCCAGGGGGTGGAAGAGCAGTACTTC
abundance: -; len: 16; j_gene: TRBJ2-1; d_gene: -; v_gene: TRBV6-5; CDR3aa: CASSSLSAGSYNEQFF; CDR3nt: TGTGCCAGCAGTTCCCTTAGTGCAGGGTCCTACAATGAGCAGTTCTTC
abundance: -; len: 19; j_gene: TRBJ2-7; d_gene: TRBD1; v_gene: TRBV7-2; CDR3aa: CASSLELAAVTGLLYEQYF; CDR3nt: TGTGCCAGCAGCTTAGAACTCGCCGCCGTGACAGGGTTACTCTACGAGCAGTACTTC
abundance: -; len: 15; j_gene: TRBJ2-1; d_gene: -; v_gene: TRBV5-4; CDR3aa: CASSLDGANYNEQFF; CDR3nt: TGTGCCAGCAGCTTGGATGGTGCAAACTACAATGAGCAGTTCTTC
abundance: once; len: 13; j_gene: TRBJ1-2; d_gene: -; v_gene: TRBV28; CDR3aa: CASSWTVNYGYTF; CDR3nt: TGTGCCAGCAGTTGGACAGTTAACTATGGCTACACCTTC
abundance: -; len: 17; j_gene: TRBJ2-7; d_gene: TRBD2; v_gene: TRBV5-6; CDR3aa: CASSPGGAGGLSYEQYF; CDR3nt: TGTGCCAGCAGCCCCGGGGGAGCGGGAGGACTCTCCTACGAGCAGTACTTC
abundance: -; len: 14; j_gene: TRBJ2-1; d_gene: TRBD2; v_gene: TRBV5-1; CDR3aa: CASSSSGGQNEQFF; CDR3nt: TGCGCCAGCAGCTCTAGCGGAGGGCAAAATGAGCAGTTCTTC
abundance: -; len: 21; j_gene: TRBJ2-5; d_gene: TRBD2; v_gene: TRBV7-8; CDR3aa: CASSLGFPRLAPSGYQETQYF; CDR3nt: TGTGCCAGCAGCTTAGGTTTCCCCCGACTAGCGCCCTCGGGGTACCAAGAGACCCAGTACTTC